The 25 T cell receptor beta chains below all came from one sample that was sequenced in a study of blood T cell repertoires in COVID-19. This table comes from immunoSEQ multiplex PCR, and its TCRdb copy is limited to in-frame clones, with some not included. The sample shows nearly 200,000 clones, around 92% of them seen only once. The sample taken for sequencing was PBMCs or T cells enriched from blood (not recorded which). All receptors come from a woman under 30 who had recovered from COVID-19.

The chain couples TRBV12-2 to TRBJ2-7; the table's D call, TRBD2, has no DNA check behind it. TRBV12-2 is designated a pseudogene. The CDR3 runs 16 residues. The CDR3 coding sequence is TGTGCAAGTCGCACCCGACTAGCGGGTAGCTCCTACGAGCAGTACTTC. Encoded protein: CASRTRLAGSSYEQYF.

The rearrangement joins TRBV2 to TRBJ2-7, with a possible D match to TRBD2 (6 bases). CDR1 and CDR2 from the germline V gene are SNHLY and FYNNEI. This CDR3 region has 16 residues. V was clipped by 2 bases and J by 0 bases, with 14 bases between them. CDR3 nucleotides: TGTGCCAGCAGTGAATTCTCTAGCGTCAACTCCTACGAGCAGTACTTC. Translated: CASSEFSSVNSYEQYF.

The CDR3, as DNA: TGTGCCAGCAGTCTCGGACAGTTCTACGAGCAGTACTTC. Amino acid sequence: CASSLGQFYEQYF. This chain links TRBV2 with TRBJ2-7; weak D call: TRBD1 (6 bases). Germline-derived CDR1 and CDR2 are SNHLY and FYNNEI. Trimming took off 5 bases at V and 3 bases at J, with 11 bases between the two ends. There are 13 residues in the CDR3.

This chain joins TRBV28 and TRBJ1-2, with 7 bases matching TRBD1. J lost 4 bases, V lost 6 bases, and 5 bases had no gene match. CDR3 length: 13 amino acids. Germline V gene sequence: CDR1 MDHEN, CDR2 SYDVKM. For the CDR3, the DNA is TGTGCCAGCAGCTCGACAGGGACCTATGGCTACACCTTC. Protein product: CASSSTGTYGYTF.

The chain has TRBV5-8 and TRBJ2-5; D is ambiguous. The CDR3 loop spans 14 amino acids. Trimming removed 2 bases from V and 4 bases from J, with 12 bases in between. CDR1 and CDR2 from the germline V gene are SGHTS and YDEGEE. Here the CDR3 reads CASSLVAISETQYF. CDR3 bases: TGTGCCAGCAGCTTAGTAGCCATTTCAGAGACCCAGTACTTC.

DNA for the CDR3: TGCGCCAGCAGCTTGGGTGCTACAGGAGGGGAAAAACTGTTTTTT. Translated, it gives CASSLGATGGEKLFF. The chain is built from TRBV5-1 and TRBJ1-4; possible D gene TRBD1, 5 bases. V dropped 0 bases and J dropped 8 bases, with 14 bases sitting between them. The V gene's germline CDR1 is SGHRS and CDR2 YFSETQ. The CDR3 sequence is 15 residues long.

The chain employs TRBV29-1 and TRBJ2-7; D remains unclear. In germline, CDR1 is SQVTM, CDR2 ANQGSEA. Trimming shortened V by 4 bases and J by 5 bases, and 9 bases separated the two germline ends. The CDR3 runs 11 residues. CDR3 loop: CSVVLAHEQYF. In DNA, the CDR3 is TGCAGCGTTGTGCTGGCCCACGAGCAGTACTTC.

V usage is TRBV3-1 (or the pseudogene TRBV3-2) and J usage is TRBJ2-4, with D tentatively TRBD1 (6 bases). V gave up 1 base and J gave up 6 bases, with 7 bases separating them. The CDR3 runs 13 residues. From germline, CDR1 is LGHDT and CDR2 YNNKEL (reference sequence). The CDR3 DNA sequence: TGTGCCAGCAGCCAAGGAGGGGGAAACATTCAGTACTTC. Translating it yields CASSQGGGNIQYF.

The CDR3 loop reads CASSPGLGGDTQYF. DNA of the CDR3: TGTGCCAGCAGCCCGGGACTAGGGGGGGATACGCAGTATTTT. The gene calls are TRBV13 and TRBJ2-3; 8 positions match TRBD2. Germline assignment: CDR1 PRHDT and CDR2 FYEKMQ (reference sequence). Trimming at V came to 5 bases and at J to 6 bases, leaving 7 bases not matched to a gene. The length of the CDR3 is 14 residues. The full variable domain, rest sourced from reference TRBV13 and TRBJ2-3, is AAGVIQSPRHLIKEKRETATLKCYPIPRHDTVYWYQQGPGQDPQFLISFYEKMQSDKGSIPDRFSAQQFSDYHSELNMSSLELGDSALYFCASSPGLGGDTQYFGPGTRLTVL.

The CDR3 sequence is CASSTGTSDEFF. The CDR3 nucleotides read TGTGCCAGTAGCACCGGGACTAGCGATGAGTTCTTC. The chain employs TRBV19 and TRBJ2-1, with 10 bases aligning to TRBD2. CDR3 length equals 12 residues. Germline V gene data show CDR1 as LNHDA and CDR2 as SQIVND (reference sequence). The V gene end was trimmed by 6 bases and the J gene end by 14 bases; junction bases not matched to a gene: 7.

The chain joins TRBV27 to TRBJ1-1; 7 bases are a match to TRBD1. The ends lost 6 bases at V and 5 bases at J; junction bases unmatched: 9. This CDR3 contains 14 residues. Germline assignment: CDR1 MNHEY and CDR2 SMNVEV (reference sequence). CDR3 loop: CASSHGAGGTEAFF. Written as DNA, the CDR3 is TGTGCCAGCAGCCACGGAGCAGGGGGAACTGAAGCTTTCTTT.

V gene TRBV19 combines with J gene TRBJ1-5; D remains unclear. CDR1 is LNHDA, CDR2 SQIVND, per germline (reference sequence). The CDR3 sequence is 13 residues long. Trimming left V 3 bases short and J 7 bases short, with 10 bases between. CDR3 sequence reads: CASSIGVAQPQHF. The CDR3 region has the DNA TGTGCCAGTAGTATCGGGGTAGCCCAGCCCCAGCATTTT.

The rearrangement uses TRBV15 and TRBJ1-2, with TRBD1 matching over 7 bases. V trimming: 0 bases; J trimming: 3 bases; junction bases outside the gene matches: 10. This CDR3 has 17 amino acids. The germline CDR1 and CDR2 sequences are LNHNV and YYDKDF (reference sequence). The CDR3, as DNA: TGTGCCACCAGCAGAGACACTGATAGACAGGGCCACTATGGCTACACCTTC. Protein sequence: CATSRDTDRQGHYGYTF.

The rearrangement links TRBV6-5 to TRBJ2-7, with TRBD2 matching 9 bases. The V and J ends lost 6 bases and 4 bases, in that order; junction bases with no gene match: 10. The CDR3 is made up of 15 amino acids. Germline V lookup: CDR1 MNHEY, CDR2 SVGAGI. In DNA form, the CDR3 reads TGTGCCAGCAGCCATGAGGCGGGGGGGCCGTACGAGCAGTACTTC. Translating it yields CASSHEAGGPYEQYF.

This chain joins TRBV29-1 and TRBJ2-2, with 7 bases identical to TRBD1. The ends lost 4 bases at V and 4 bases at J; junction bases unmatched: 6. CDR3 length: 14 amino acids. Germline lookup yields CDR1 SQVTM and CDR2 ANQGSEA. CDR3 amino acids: CSVVGDRFTGELFF. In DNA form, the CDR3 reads TGCAGCGTTGTGGGGGACAGATTCACCGGGGAGCTGTTTTTT.

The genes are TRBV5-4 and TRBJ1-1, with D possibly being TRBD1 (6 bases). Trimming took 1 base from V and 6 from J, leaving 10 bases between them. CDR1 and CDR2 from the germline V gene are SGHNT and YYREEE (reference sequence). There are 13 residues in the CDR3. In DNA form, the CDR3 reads TGTGCCAGCAGCTTGAAGGGGGTCCCTGAAGCTTTCTTT. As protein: CASSLKGVPEAFF.

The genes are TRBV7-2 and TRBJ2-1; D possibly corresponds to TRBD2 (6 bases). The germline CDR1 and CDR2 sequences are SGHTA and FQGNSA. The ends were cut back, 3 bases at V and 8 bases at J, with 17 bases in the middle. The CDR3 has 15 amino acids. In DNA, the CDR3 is TGTGCCAGCAGCTTGCCGTCACTAGCACGGGATGAGCAGTTCTTC. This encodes CASSLPSLARDEQFF.

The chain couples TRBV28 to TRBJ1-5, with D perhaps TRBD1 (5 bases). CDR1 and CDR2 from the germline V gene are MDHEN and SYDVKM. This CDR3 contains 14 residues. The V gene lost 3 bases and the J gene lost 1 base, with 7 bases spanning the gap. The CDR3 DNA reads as TGTGCCAGCAGTTTGACAGCAAGCAATCAGCCCCAGCATTTT. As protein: CASSLTASNQPQHF.

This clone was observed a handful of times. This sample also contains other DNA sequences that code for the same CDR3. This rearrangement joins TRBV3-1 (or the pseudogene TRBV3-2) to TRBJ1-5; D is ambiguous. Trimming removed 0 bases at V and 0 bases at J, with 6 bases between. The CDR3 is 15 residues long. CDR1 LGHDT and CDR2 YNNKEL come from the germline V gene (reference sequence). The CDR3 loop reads CASSQDPSSNQPQHF. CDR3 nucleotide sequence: TGTGCCAGCAGCCAAGATCCCAGTAGCAATCAGCCCCAGCATTTT.

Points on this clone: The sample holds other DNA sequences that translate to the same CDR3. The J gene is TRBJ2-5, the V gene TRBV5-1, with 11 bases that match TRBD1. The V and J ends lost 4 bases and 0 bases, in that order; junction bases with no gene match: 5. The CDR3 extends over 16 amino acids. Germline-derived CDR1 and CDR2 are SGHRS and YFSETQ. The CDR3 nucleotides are TGCGCCAGCAGCCCTGGGACAGGGGGGTACCAAGAGACCCAGTACTTC. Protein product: CASSPGTGGYQETQYF.

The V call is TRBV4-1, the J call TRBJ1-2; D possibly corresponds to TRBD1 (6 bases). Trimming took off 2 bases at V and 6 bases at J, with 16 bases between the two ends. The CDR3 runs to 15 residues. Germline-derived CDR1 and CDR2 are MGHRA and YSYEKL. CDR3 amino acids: CASSQPRGREDGYTF. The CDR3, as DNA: TGCGCCAGCAGCCAACCAAGGGGGAGGGAAGATGGCTACACCTTC.

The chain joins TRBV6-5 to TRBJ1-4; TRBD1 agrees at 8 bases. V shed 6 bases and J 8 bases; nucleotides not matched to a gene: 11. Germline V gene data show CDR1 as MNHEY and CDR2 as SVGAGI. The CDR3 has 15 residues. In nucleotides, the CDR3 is TGTGCCAGCAGCCTCCGGACAGGGAGGGGCGAAAAACTGTTTTTT. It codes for CASSLRTGRGEKLFF.

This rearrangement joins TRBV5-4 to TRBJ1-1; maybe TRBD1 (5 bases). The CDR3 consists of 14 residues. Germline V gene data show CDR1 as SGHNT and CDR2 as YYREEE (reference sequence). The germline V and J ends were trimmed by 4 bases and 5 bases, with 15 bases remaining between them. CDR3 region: CASSPGADGTEAFF. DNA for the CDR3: TGTGCCAGCAGCCCTGGGGCGGACGGAACTGAAGCTTTCTTT.

DNA of the CDR3: TGTGCCATCAGTGAGTCGGGAGCTCCACTTGAAGCTTTCTTT. Protein: CAISESGAPLEAFF. The V and J genes are TRBV10-3 and TRBJ1-1; D remains unclear. Trimming cost V 0 bases and J 7 bases, with 12 bases left between them. The CDR3 spans 14 residues. Germline V gene lookup returns CDR1 ENHRY and CDR2 SYGVKD.

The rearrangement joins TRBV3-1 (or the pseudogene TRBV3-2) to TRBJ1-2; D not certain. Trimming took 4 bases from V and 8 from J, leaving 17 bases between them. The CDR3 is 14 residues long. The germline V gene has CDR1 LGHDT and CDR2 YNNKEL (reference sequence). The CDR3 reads CASSPSPVILGYTF. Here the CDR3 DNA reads TGTGCCAGCAGCCCAAGCCCGGTGATCCTCGGCTACACCTTC.